This entry lists 6 T cell receptor beta chains sequenced from one sample in a study of T-cell memory formation after mild COVID-19. TCRdb re-called the 5' RACE reads through MiXCR, storing one row per CDR3 protein. The sample includes about 450,000 distinct CDR3 sequences, 20% to 25% seen only once; the top ten take approximately 14%. The sample was PBMCs or a T cell subset sorted from them (not recorded which). These receptors were obtained from an adult woman who had mild COVID-19 (a few samples of this study predate the infection). Cell type and time point are not known.

There are many counts of this clonotype. V usage is TRBV4-3 and J usage is TRBJ2-3, with TRBD1 matching 7 bases. The CDR3 runs 16 residues. CDR1 is LGHNA, CDR2 YSLEER, per germline. The V segment lost 4 bases and the J segment 2 bases; nucleotides outside the gene matches: 9. CDR3 nucleotide sequence: TGCGCCAGCAGCCCCCTCCCGGGACAGCTCACAGATACGCAGTATTTT. Residues: CASSPLPGQLTDTQYF.

This clonotype was seen more than once but under ten times. This rearrangement joins TRBV24-1 to TRBJ2-1, with D hard to call. The CDR3 covers 12 residues. The V and J ends lost 7 bases and 4 bases respectively, with 7 bases between them. Germline CDR1 and CDR2: KGHDR and SFDVKD. CDR3 sequence (DNA): TGTGCCACCAGCCAGGAGTACAATGAGCAGTTCTTC. Its translation is CATSQEYNEQFF.

This clonotype appeared a few times. The V call is TRBV7-2, the J call TRBJ2-3; 8 bases agree with TRBD2. Germline V gene sequence: CDR1 SGHTA, CDR2 FQGNSA. V lost 4 bases and J lost 1; bases outside the gene matches: 7. The CDR3 sequence is 16 residues long. The CDR3 sequence: CASSSLTSVRTDTQYF. The CDR3, as DNA: TGTGCCAGCAGCTCCTTGACTAGCGTACGCACAGATACGCAGTATTTT. Together with reference TRBV7-2 and TRBJ2-3, the CDR3 gives the full variable domain: GAGVSQSPSNKVTEKGKDVELRCDPISGHTALYWYRQSLGQGLEFLIYFQGNSAPDKSGLPSDRFSAERTGGSVSTLTIQRTQQEDSAVYLCASSSLTSVRTDTQYFGPGTRLTVL.

This clonotype has only a few counts. The chain is built from TRBV9 and TRBJ2-7; weak D call: TRBD1 (5 bases). The CDR3 loop spans 14 amino acids. CDR1 is SGDLS, CDR2 YYNGEE, per germline. V was pared by 0 bases and J by 5 bases, with 12 bases between. CDR3 amino acids: CASSVVDRWDEQYF. In DNA, the CDR3 is TGTGCCAGCAGCGTAGTTGACAGATGGGACGAGCAGTACTTC.

The table lists this clonotype with a few counts. The V gene is TRBV5-6, the J gene TRBJ1-1, with 7 bases lining up with TRBD1. V shed 4 bases, J shed 1 base, and the junction held 7 bases outside the gene matches. The CDR3 is 15 amino acids. Germline CDR1 reads SGHDT; CDR2 reads YYEEEE. CDR3 sequence: CASSKQGGRNTEAFF. CDR3 nucleotide sequence: TGTGCCAGCAGCAAGCAGGGGGGGCGGAACACTGAAGCTTTCTTT. The whole variable domain, remainder taken from reference TRBV5-6 and TRBJ1-1, is DAGVTQSPTHLIKTRGQQVTLRCSPKSGHDTVSWYQQALGQGPQFIFQYYEEEERQRGNFPDRFSGHQFPNYSSELNVNALLLGDSALYLCASSKQGGRNTEAFFGQGTRLTVV.

This clonotype was seen more than once but under ten times. V is TRBV4-2 and J is TRBJ2-5, with TRBD2 matching over 7 bases. Germline V gene sequence: CDR1 LGHNA, CDR2 YNFKEQ. The CDR3 runs 15 residues. V shed 1 base and J 1 base; nucleotides not matched to a gene: 3. The CDR3 region is CASSQARTSQETQYF. The CDR3 region has the DNA TGTGCCAGCAGCCAAGCTAGGACTAGCCAAGAGACCCAGTACTTC.